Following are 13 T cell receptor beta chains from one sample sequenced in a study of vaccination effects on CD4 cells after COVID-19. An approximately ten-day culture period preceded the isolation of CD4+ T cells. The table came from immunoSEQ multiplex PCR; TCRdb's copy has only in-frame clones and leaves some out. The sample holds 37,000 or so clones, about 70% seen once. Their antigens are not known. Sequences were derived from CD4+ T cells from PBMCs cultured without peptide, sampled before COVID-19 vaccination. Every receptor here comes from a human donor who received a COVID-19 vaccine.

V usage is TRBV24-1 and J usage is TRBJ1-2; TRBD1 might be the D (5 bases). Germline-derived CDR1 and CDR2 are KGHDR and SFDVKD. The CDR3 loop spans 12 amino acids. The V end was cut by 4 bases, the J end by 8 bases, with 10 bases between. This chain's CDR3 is CATSEGDWGYTF. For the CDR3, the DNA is TGTGCCACCAGTGAAGGGGACTGGGGCTACACCTTC.

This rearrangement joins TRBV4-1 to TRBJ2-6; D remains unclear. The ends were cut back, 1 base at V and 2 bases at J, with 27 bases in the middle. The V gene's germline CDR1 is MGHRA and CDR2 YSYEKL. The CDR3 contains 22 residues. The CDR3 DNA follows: TGCGCCAGCAGCCAAGCTCCCCCATCATCGGGCGGCGGAACCGCTGGGGCCAACGTCCTGACTTTC. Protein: CASSQAPPSSGGGTAGANVLTF.

The CDR3 reads CASTPQGRGKNIQYF. The CDR3 DNA sequence: TGTGCCAGCACCCCACAGGGTCGTGGCAAAAACATTCAGTACTTC. The chain uses TRBV6-4 and TRBJ2-4; TRBD1 might be the D (6 bases). V was pared by 7 bases and J by 3 bases, with 16 bases between. This CDR3 has 15 residues. Germline lookup yields CDR1 MRHNA and CDR2 SNTAGT.

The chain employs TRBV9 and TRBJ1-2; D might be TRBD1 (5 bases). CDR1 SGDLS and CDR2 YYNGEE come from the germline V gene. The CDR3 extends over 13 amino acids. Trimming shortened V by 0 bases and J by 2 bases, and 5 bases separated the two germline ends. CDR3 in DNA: TGTGCCAGCAGCGTAGGGACAAACTATGGCTACACCTTC. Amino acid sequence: CASSVGTNYGYTF.

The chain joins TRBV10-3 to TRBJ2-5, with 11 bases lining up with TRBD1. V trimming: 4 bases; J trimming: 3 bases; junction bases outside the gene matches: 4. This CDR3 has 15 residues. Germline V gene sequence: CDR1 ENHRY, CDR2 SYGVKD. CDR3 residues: CAISGGTGGEETQYF. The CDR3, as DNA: TGTGCCATCAGTGGGGGGACAGGGGGGGAAGAGACCCAGTACTTC.

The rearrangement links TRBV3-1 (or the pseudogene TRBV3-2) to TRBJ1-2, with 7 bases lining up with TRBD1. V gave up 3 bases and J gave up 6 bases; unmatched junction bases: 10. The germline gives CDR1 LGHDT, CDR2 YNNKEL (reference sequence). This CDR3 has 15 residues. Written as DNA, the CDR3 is TGTGCCAGCAGCCAGGGCGCCACAGGGGCCCATGGCTACACCTTC. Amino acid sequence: CASSQGATGAHGYTF.

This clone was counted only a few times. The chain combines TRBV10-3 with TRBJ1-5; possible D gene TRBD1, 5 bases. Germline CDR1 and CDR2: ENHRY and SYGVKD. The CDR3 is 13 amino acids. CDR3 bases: TGTGGGGCCGGAGGGGCCAGCAATCAGCCCCAGCATTTT. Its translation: CGAGGASNQPQHF.

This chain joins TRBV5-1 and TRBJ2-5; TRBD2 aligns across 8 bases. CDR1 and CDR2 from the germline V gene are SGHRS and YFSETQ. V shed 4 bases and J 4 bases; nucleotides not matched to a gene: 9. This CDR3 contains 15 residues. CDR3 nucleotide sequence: TGCGCCAGCAGCGGGACGGGACTAGGGGGAGAGACCCAGTACTTC. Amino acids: CASSGTGLGGETQYF.

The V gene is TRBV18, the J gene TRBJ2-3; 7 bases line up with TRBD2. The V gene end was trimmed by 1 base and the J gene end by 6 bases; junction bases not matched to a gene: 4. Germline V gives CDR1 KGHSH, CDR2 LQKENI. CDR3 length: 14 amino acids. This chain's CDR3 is CASSPLAGGDTQYF. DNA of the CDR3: TGTGCCAGCTCACCACTAGCGGGCGGGGATACGCAGTATTTT.

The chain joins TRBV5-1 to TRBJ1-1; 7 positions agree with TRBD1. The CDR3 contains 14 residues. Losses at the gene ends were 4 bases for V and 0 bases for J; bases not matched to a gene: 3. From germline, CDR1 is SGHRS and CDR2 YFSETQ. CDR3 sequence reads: CASSQGQMNTEAFF. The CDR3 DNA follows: TGCGCCAGCAGCCAGGGACAGATGAACACTGAAGCTTTCTTT.

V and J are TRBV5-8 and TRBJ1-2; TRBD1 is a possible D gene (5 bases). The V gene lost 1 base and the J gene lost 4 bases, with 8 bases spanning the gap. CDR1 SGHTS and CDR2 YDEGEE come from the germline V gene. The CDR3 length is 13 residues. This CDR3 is CASSLRGGYGYTF. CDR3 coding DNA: TGTGCCAGCAGCTTGCGGGGGGGCTATGGCTACACCTTC.

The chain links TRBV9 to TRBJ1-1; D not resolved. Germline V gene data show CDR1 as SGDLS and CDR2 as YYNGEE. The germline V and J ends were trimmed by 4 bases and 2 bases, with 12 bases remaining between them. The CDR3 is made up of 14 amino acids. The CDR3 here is CASSPGNSNTEAFF. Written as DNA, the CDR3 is TGTGCCAGCAGCCCTGGGAATTCTAACACTGAAGCTTTCTTT.

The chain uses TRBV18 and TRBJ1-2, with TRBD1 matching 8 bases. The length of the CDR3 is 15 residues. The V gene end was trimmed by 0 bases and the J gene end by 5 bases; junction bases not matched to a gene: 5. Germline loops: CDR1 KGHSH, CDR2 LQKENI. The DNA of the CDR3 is TGTGCCAGCTCACCACCTGGGCAGGGGGCTTATGGCTACACCTTC. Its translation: CASSPPGQGAYGYTF.